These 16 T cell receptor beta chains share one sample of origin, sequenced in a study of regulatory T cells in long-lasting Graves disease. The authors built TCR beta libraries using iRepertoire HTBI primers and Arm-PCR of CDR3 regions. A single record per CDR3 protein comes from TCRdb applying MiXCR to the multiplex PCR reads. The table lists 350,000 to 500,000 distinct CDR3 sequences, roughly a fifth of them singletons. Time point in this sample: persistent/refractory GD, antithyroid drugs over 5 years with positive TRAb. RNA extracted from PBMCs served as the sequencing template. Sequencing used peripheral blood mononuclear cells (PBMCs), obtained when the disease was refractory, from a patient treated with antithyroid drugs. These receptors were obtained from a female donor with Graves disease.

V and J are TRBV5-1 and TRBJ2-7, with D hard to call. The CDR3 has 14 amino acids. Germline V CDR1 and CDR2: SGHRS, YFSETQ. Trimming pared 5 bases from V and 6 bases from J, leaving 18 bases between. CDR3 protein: CASSLSPTLGEQYF. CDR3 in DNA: TGCGCCAGCAGTCTTTCCCCGACCTTGGGCGAGCAGTACTTC.

The DNA of the CDR3 is TGTGCCAGCAGCGCCGGACTAGCGGCGGGTGACGAGCAGTACTTC. Its protein is CASSAGLAAGDEQYF. This chain links TRBV9 with TRBJ2-7; TRBD2 aligns across 10 bases. Trimming at V came to 3 bases and at J to 5 bases, leaving 8 bases not matched to a gene. Looked up from germline, CDR1 is SGDLS and CDR2 is YYNGEE. The CDR3 consists of 15 residues.

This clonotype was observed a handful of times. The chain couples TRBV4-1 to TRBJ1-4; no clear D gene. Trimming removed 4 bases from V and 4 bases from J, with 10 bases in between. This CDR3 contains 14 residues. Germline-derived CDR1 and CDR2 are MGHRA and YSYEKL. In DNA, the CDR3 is TGCGCCAGCAGCCTTTACTTGGGTAATGAAAAACTGTTTTTT. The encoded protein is CASSLYLGNEKLFF.

CDR3 sequence reads: CASSLTGGTEKLFF. In DNA, the CDR3 is TGTGCCAGCAGTCTGACAGGGGGAACCGAAAAACTGTTTTTT. The chain links TRBV5-6 to TRBJ1-4; 9 nucleotides line up with TRBD1. V gave up 5 bases and J gave up 8 bases; unmatched junction bases: 7. Germline values: CDR1 SGHDT, CDR2 YYEEEE. The CDR3 extends over 14 amino acids.

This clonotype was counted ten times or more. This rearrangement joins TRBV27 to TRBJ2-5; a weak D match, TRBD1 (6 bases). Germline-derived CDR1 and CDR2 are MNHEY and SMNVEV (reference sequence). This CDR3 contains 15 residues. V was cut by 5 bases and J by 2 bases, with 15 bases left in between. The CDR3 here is CASSKVRTEQETQYF. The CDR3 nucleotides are TGTGCCAGCAGTAAGGTTAGGACAGAACAAGAGACCCAGTACTTC.

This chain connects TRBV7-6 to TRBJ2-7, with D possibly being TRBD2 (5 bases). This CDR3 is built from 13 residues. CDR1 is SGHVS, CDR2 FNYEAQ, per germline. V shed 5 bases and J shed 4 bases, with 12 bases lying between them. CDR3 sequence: CASSPPSGYEQYF. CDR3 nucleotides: TGTGCCAGCAGCCCCCCTTCGGGATACGAGCAGTACTTC.

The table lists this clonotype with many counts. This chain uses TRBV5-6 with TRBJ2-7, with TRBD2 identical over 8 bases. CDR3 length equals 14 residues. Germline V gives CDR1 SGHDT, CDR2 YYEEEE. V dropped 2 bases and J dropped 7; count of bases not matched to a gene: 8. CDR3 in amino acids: CASSFSGTLGEQYF. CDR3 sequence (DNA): TGTGCCAGCAGCTTTAGCGGGACGCTGGGAGAGCAGTACTTC.

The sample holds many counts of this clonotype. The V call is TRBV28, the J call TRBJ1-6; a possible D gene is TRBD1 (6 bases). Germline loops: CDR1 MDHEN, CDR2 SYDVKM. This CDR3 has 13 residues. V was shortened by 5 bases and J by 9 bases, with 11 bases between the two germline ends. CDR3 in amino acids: CASSLGQTSPLHF. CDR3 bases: TGTGCCAGCAGTCTCGGACAGACTTCACCCCTCCACTTT.

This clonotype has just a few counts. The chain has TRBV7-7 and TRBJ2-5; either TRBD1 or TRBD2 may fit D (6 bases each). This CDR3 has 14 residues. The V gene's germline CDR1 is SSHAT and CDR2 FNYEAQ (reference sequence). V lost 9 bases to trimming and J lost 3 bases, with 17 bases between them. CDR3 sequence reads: CARVIGGPEETQYF. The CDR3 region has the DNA TGTGCCAGGGTGATTGGGGGGCCCGAAGAGACCCAGTACTTC. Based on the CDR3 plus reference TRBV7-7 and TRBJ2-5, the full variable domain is GAGVSQSPRYKVTKRGQDVTLRCDPISSHATLYWYQQALGQGPEFLTYFNYEAQPDKSGLPSDRFSAERPEGSISTLTIQRTEQRDSAMYRCARVIGGPEETQYFGPGTRLLVL.

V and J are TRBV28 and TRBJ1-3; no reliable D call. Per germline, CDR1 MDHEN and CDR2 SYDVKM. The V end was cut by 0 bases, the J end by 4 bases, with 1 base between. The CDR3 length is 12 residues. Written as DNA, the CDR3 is TGTGCCAGCAGTTTATGGGGAAACACCATATATTTT. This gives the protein CASSLWGNTIYF.

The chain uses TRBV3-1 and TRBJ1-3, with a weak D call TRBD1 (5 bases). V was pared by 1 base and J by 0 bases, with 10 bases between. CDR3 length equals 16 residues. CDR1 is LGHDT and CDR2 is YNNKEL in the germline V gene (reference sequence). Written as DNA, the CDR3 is TGTGCCAGCAGCCAAGGGGGACTACCCTCTGGAAACACCATATATTTT. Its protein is CASSQGGLPSGNTIYF.

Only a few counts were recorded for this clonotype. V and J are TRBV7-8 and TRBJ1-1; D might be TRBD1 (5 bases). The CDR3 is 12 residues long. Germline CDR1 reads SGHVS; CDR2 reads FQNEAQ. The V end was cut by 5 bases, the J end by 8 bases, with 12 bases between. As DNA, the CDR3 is TGTGCCAGCAGCCAGCCGACAGCCGAAGCTTTCTTT. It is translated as CASSQPTAEAFF.

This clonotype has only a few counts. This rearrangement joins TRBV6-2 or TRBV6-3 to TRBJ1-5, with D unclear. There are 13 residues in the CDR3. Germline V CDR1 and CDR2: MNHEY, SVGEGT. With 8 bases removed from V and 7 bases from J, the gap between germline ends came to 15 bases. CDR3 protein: CASAGEGGQPQHF. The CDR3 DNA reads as TGTGCCAGCGCGGGAGAGGGTGGACAGCCCCAGCATTTT.

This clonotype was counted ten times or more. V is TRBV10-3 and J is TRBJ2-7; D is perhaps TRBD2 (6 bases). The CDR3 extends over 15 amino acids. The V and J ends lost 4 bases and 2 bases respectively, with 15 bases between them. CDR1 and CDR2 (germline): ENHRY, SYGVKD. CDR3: CAISAFNRETYEQYF. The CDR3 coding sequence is TGTGCCATCAGTGCTTTCAATCGGGAGACCTACGAGCAGTACTTC.

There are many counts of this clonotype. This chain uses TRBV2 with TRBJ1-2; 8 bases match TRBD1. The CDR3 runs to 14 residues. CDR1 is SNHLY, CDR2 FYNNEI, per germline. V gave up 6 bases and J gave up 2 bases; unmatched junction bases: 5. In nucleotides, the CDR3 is TGTGCCAGCAGGGACAGGGTGGTAAACTATGGCTACACCTTC. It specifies CASRDRVVNYGYTF.

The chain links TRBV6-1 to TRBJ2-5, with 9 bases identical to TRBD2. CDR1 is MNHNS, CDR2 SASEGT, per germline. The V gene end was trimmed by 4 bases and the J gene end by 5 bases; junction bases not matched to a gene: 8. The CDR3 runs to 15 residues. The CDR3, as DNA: TGTGCCAGCAGTGCTAGGCCTAGCGGGGCGGAGACCCAGTACTTC. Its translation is CASSARPSGAETQYF.